The clone carrying this TCR beta chain was counted a few times. The data were obtained in a study of blood T cells in healthy people across ages. Study details: About one barcoded TCR beta cDNA was captured per two T cells.

Primers used in a second PCR of roughly 6 to 11 cycles were a sample-barcoded 5' primer and a J-beta primer mix. Unique molecular identifiers of 12 random nucleotides labeled each cDNA. TCRdb processed the 5' RACE reads anew with MiXCR; each CDR3 protein has one entry. The repertoire includes roughly 500,000 distinct CDR3 sequences, 25% to 30% of them detected once, and about a fifth sits in the top ten. Germline assignment: CDR1 MNHNS and CDR2 SASEGT. The CDR3 has 14 amino acids. The sequence was obtained from a woman aged 70-85 years in good health. The chain carries TRBV6-1 and TRBJ2-1; perhaps TRBD2 as D (6 bases). Gene TRBJ2-5 matches the end of the DNA better, so the J call may be wrong. The sample was blood. Here the CDR3 reads CASSPPRRGETQYF. The CDR3 bases are TGTGCCAGCAGTCCGCCCAGGAGGGGAGAGACCCAGTACTTC.